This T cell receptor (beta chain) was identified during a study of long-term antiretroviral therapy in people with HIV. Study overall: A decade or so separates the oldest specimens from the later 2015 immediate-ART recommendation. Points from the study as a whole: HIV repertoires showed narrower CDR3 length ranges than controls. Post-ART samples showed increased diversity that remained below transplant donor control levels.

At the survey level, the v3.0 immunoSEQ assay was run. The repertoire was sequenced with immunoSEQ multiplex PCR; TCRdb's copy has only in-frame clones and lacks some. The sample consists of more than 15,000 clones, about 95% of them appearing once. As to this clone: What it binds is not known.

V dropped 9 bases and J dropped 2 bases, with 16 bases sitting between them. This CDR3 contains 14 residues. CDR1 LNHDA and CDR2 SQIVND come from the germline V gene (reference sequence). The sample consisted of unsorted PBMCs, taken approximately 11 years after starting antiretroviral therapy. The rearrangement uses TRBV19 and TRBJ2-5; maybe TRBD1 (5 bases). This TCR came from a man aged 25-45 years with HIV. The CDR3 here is CASRLRGAQETQYF. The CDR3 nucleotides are TGTGCCAGCCGCCTACGTGGGGCACAAGAGACCCAGTACTTC.